This TCR beta chain came from a study of neoadjuvant nivolumab and ipilimumab in lung cancer. Study conclusions and caveats: Only a small number of samples underwent TCR sequencing. Resected-tumor TCR richness correlated positively with pretherapy blood richness.

As concerns this clone: What it binds is unknown.

TCRdb's table, derived via immunoSEQ multiplex PCR, lists solely in-frame clones and lacks some. The data hold approximately 21,000 clones, with around 82% observed a single time. The specimen comprised peripheral blood, sampled before neoadjuvant nivolumab, alone or with ipilimumab. The clonotype originates from an adult with non-small cell lung cancer.

The CDR3 DNA sequence: TGTGCCAGCAGGGGTTTTGGCGATACGCAGTATTTT. It yields the protein CASRGFGDTQYF. The chain is built from TRBV2 and TRBJ2-3, with D unclear. This CDR3 has 12 amino acids. Germline loops: CDR1 SNHLY, CDR2 FYNNEI. The V end was cut by 6 bases, the J end by 6 bases, with 10 bases between. Variable domain in full (rest from reference TRBV2 and TRBJ2-3): EPEVTQTPSHQVTQMGQEVILRCVPISNHLYFYWYRQILGQKVEFLVSFYNNEISEKSEIFDDQFSVERPDGSNFTLKIRSTKLEDSAMYFCASRGFGDTQYFGPGTRLTVL.